The 21 T cell receptor beta chains below all came from one sample that was sequenced in a study of blood T cell repertoires in COVID-19. Clones were read by immunoSEQ multiplex PCR, and TCRdb kept only the in-frame ones, dropping some. The data contain about 200,000 clones, 70% to 90% of them seen just once; the ten biggest clones take up around 5.8%. Sequenced sample: peripheral blood. The receptors stem from a man in his forties with active or convalescent COVID-19.

This clone has more than one count but fewer than ten. This chain connects TRBV5-4 to TRBJ2-5, with 10 positions matching TRBD1. There are 16 residues in the CDR3. Germline loops: CDR1 SGHNT, CDR2 YYREEE (reference sequence). After removal of 4 bases from V and 5 bases from J, the junction contained 11 bases not matched to a gene. The CDR3 DNA reads as TGTGCCAGCAGCCGAACTTCGACAGGGGGCGGGGAGACCCAGTACTTC. Translated, it gives CASSRTSTGGGETQYF.

This chain connects TRBV28 to TRBJ2-3; D may be TRBD1 (6 bases). The germline V gene has CDR1 MDHEN and CDR2 SYDVKM. The CDR3 spans 22 residues. The V gene lost 2 bases and the J gene lost 4 bases, with 34 bases spanning the gap. CDR3 region: CASSLHQNTAGTPVEEADTQYF. For the CDR3, the DNA is TGTGCCAGCAGTTTACACCAGAACACGGCCGGGACACCTGTAGAGGAGGCAGATACGCAGTATTTT.

This clone was detected only a few times. The DNA of the CDR3 is TGTGCCAGCAGCCGGGGGACAGGGAACACTGAAGCTTTCTTT. This encodes CASSRGTGNTEAFF. V usage is TRBV6-4 and J usage is TRBJ1-1; 8 nucleotides match TRBD1. J gave up 1 base and V 6 bases, and 4 bases lay outside the gene matches. The CDR3 is 14 residues long. The germline V gene encodes CDR1 MRHNA and CDR2 SNTAGT.

CDR3 coding DNA: TGTGCTAGTGGACCTGGACAGGCTAGTGTAGGCTACACCTTC. Amino acids: CASGPGQASVGYTF. The chain uses TRBV12-5 and TRBJ1-2, with 7 positions matching TRBD1. There are 14 residues in the CDR3. Trimming took 6 bases from V and 8 from J; bases not matched to a gene: 12. Germline-derived CDR1 and CDR2 are LGHNT and FRNRAP.

V usage is TRBV7-8 and J usage is TRBJ1-5, with 9 positions matching TRBD1. Per germline, CDR1 SGHVS and CDR2 FQNEAQ. This CDR3 contains 14 residues. The V segment lost 4 bases and the J segment 4 bases; nucleotides outside the gene matches: 2. CDR3 nucleotides: TGTGCCAGCAGCTCGACAGGGGGAAATCAGCCCCAGCATTTT. Its translation is CASSSTGGNQPQHF.

This clone was seen only once. V usage is TRBV6-6 and J usage is TRBJ1-3, with 7 nucleotides matching TRBD1. V shed 5 bases and J 0 bases; nucleotides not matched to a gene: 7. Germline V gene lookup returns CDR1 MNHNY and CDR2 SVGAGI (reference sequence). The length of the CDR3 is 16 residues. The CDR3 loop reads CASSGLGQSSGNTIYF. For the CDR3, the DNA is TGTGCCAGCAGTGGCCTGGGACAGAGCTCTGGAAACACCATATATTTT.

The genes are TRBV19 and TRBJ1-1; possibly TRBD1 for D (5 bases). The CDR3 is 14 amino acids. V shed 11 bases and J shed 0 bases, with 16 bases lying between them. From germline, CDR1 is LNHDA and CDR2 SQIVND (reference sequence). The CDR3: CASRTSRLNTEAFF. The CDR3 nucleotides read TGTGCCTCCCGGACATCGAGGCTGAACACTGAAGCTTTCTTT.

This chain links TRBV21-1 with TRBJ2-5; TRBD2 reflects the table's D call only, with no check against the DNA. TRBV21-1 is annotated as a pseudogene. This CDR3 is built from 11 residues. DNA for the CDR3: TGTGCCAGCAGCACGCGAGAGACCCAGTACTTC. This translates into CASSTRETQYF.

The chain recombines TRBV14 with TRBJ1-5, with 8 bases identical to TRBD1. Per the germline V gene, CDR1 is SGHDN and CDR2 is FVKESK. This CDR3 spans 14 amino acids. With 4 bases clipped from V and 6 bases from J, the junction kept 5 bases outside the gene matches. This CDR3 reads CASSLTGESQPQHF. The CDR3 DNA is TGTGCCAGCAGCCTGACAGGGGAAAGTCAGCCCCAGCATTTT. The whole variable domain, remainder taken from reference TRBV14 and TRBJ1-5, is EAGVTQFPSHSVIEKGQTVTLRCDPISGHDNLYWYRRVMGKEIKFLLHFVKESKQDESGMPNNRFLAERTGGTYSTLKVQPAELEDSGVYFCASSLTGESQPQHFGDGTRLSIL.

This clone was observed once. J is TRBJ1-2 and V is TRBV5-1; 12 positions match TRBD1. Looked up from germline, CDR1 is SGHRS and CDR2 is YFSETQ. V gave up 0 bases and J gave up 8 bases; unmatched junction bases: 8. The CDR3 is made up of 16 amino acids. The CDR3 spells CASSLVGGQGATGYTF. For the CDR3, the DNA is TGCGCCAGCAGCTTGGTCGGGGGACAGGGGGCGACGGGCTACACCTTC.

The V call is TRBV7-9, the J call TRBJ1-1; maybe TRBD1 (5 bases). The CDR3 sequence is 14 residues long. V was cut by 0 bases and J by 8 bases, with 13 bases left in between. CDR1 SEHNR and CDR2 FQNEAQ come from the germline V gene (reference sequence). The CDR3 DNA sequence: TGTGCCAGCAGCTTAGCGGGGCAGGAGCCGGAAGCTTTCTTT. Amino acid sequence: CASSLAGQEPEAFF.

V gene TRBV11-1 combines with J gene TRBJ2-1; TRBD2 matches 9 bases. Germline V gene sequence: CDR1 SGHAT, CDR2 FQDESV (reference sequence). The V and J ends lost 4 bases and 4 bases, in that order; junction bases with no gene match: 5. CDR3 size: 15 residues. CDR3 sequence (DNA): TGTGCCAGCAGCTCGGGACTAGCCGTTTACAATGAGCAGTTCTTC. Translated: CASSSGLAVYNEQFF.

V is TRBV30 and J is TRBJ1-6; perhaps TRBD1 as D (6 bases). CDR1 is GTSNPN, CDR2 SVGIG, per germline (reference sequence). V lost 2 bases, J lost 5 bases, and 16 bases lay in between. There are 16 residues in the CDR3. The CDR3 nucleotides read TGTGCCTGGAGTCCCTCAGGGGCGCGGAATAATTCACCCCTCCACTTT. Translating it yields CAWSPSGARNNSPLHF. The full variable domain, in which reference TRBV30 and TRBJ1-6 provide the parts outside the CDR3, is SQTIHQWPATLVQPVGSPLSLECTVEGTSNPNLYWYRQAAGRGLQLLFYSVGIGQISSEVPQNLSASRPQDRQFILSSKKLLLSDSGFYLCAWSPSGARNNSPLHFGNGTRLTVT.

The genes are TRBV13 and TRBJ2-7; TRBD1 matches at 8 bases. Germline assignment: CDR1 PRHDT and CDR2 FYEKMQ (reference sequence). The CDR3 has 12 amino acids. The V and J ends lost 0 bases and 11 bases, in that order; junction bases with no gene match: 3. CDR3 sequence: CASSLGSDREYF. CDR3 nucleotides: TGTGCCAGCAGCTTAGGTTCGGACAGGGAGTACTTC.

The chain carries TRBV3-1 (or the pseudogene TRBV3-2) and TRBJ2-4, with TRBD1 matching over 9 bases. The CDR3 is 16 amino acids. Losses at the gene ends were 3 bases for V and 0 bases for J; bases not matched to a gene: 3. Germline CDR1 reads LGHDT; CDR2 reads YNNKEL (reference sequence). The CDR3 region has the DNA TGTGCCAGCAGCCAGATACAGGGGGCAGCCAAAAACATTCAGTACTTC. Protein product: CASSQIQGAAKNIQYF.

The sample holds a few counts of this clone. The V call is TRBV6-1, the J call TRBJ1-2, with D perhaps TRBD1 (6 bases). V was clipped by 0 bases and J by 2 bases, with 10 bases between them. The CDR3 length is 15 residues. CDR1 and CDR2 (germline): MNHNS, SASEGT. This chain's CDR3 is CASSEAQGLNYGYTF. The CDR3 DNA reads TGTGCCAGCAGTGAAGCACAGGGTTTGAACTATGGCTACACCTTC.

The chain combines TRBV27 with TRBJ1-6; no reliable D call. Trimming left V 5 bases short and J 11 bases short, with 13 bases between. Germline-derived CDR1 and CDR2 are MNHEY and SMNVEV (reference sequence). CDR3 length: 13 amino acids. The CDR3 here is CASSPYFGAPLHF. The CDR3 DNA reads TGTGCCAGCAGTCCTTATTTCGGGGCACCCCTCCACTTT.

The chain combines TRBV7-3 with TRBJ2-2, with a weak D call TRBD2 (5 bases). Germline CDR1 and CDR2: SGHTA and FQGTGA. With 5 bases removed from V and 7 bases from J, the gap between germline ends came to 8 bases. CDR3 length: 12 amino acids. In DNA, the CDR3 is TGTGCCAGCAGCCCCGAGGGCGGGGAGCTGTTTTTT. Translated, it gives CASSPEGGELFF. Using reference TRBV7-3 and TRBJ2-2 for the parts outside the CDR3, the full variable domain is GAGVSQTPSNKVTEKGKYVELRCDPISGHTALYWYRQSLGQGPEFLIYFQGTGAADDSGLPNDRFFAVRPEGSVSTLKIQRTERGDSAVYLCASSPEGGELFFGEGSRLTVL.

The chain employs TRBV5-1 and TRBJ2-3; D remains unclear. The CDR3 loop spans 12 amino acids. Trimming took 3 bases from V and 0 from J, leaving 2 bases between them. The germline V gene has CDR1 SGHRS and CDR2 YFSETQ. The CDR3: CASSSSTDTQYF. The CDR3 bases are TGCGCCAGCAGCTCAAGCACAGATACGCAGTATTTT.

This chain connects TRBV7-2 to TRBJ2-7, with 10 bases fitting TRBD1. V shed 1 base, J shed 2 bases, and the junction held 8 bases outside the gene matches. CDR3 length: 17 amino acids. CDR1 and CDR2 (germline): SGHTA, FQGNSA. The CDR3 nucleotides are TGTGCCAGCAGCTTAGGGGGACAGGGGCATTCTCCCTACGAGCAGTACTTC. It translates to CASSLGGQGHSPYEQYF.

With respect to this clone: Other DNA sequences of this sample code for an identical CDR3. The V gene is TRBV2, the J gene TRBJ2-2; TRBD2 is a possible D gene (5 bases). The CDR3 contains 15 residues. V lost 3 bases, J lost 4 bases, and 12 bases lay in between. CDR1 is SNHLY, CDR2 FYNNEI, per germline. CDR3 protein: CASSDKGRGTGELFF. CDR3 coding DNA: TGTGCCAGCAGTGATAAGGGTCGGGGCACCGGGGAGCTGTTTTTT.